This T cell receptor (beta chain) was sequenced during a study of shared clonotypes between healthy human individuals. How the authors handled the data: Junction-only sequences without quality scores came from ImmunoSEQ, so filtering differed. Sequencing was performed with immunoSEQ multiplex PCR; in TCRdb, only in-frame clones are kept and a portion is missing. V, J and clone size derive from that table, while D and trimming were established from the DNA sequence. The sample includes about 680,000 clones, about 92% seen only once; the top ten take 24%. This clone was recorded only once. What it binds is not known. Naive CD8 populations comprised CD45RO-negative cells positively selected for CCR7, excluding terminally differentiated effector memory CD45RA+ cells. Study observations and caveats: In general, naive subsets displayed greater estimated richness than memory subsets did. Relative to their counterparts shared across all four donors, non-shared clonotypes exhibited diminished generation probabilities. It was observed that 5% to 6% of naive CD4 clonotypes were shared across several donors.

The CDR3 covers 14 residues. Germline V lookup: CDR1 LNHDA, CDR2 SQIVND (reference sequence). The V segment lost 7 bases and the J segment 2 bases; nucleotides outside the gene matches: 7. The chain couples TRBV19 to TRBJ1-2; TRBD1 aligns across 7 bases. The specimen sequenced was naive CD8+ T cells sorted from blood. The sequence was collected from a man aged 25-40 years in good health. The CDR3 loop is CASMGQPENYGYTF. CDR3 in DNA: TGTGCCAGTATGGGACAGCCAGAAAACTATGGCTACACCTTC.